This T cell receptor beta chain was recorded in a study of read filtering for tumor transcriptome and immune sequencing. On the study more broadly: Per sample, TCR-region reads ranged about 4 to 11 million by IR-seq, 85 to 1273 by RNA-seq.

Sampling of bone marrow took place during active disease in every patient. This clonotype was counted many times. This CDR3 has 13 residues. Germline lookup yields CDR1 DFQATT and CDR2 SNEGSKA (reference sequence). V was clipped by 5 bases and J by 1 base, with 11 bases between them. This library used around 400 ng RNA and molecular barcoded adaptors spanning alpha/delta and beta/gamma chains. TCRdb ran MiXCR on the reads and lists one entry per CDR3 protein. The data hold some 46,000 distinct CDR3 sequences, with 12% observed a single time. Sequencing used a population of CD138-negative cells sorted from bone marrow. The clonotype originates from a donor at least 40 years old with multiple myeloma. The chain combines TRBV20-1 with TRBJ2-5; D call uncertain. The CDR3 sequence: CSARLMPQETQYF. In DNA form, the CDR3 reads TGCAGTGCTCGGTTGATGCCCCAAGAGACCCAGTACTTC.